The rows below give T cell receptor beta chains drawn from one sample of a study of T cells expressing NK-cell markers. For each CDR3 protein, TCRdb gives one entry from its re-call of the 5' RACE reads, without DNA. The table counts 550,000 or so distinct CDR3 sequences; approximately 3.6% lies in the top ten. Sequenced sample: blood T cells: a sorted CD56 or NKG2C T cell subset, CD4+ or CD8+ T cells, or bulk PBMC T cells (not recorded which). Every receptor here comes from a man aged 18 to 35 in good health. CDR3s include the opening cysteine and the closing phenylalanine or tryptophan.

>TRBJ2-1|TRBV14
CASSQPDLGYNEQFF
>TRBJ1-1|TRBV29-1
CSVDAGPNTEAFF
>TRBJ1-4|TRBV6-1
CASSAHRVDVEKLFF
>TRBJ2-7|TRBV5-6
CASSLAGTSEQYF
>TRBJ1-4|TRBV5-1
CASSPEPGDGATNEKLFF
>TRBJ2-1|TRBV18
CASSPLLLAGESEQFF
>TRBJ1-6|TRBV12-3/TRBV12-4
CASRLDRNSPLHF
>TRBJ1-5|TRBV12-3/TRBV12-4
CASTAGLRQPQHF
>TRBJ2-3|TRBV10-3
CAISEWGTSGGATTDTQYF
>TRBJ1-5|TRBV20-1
CSARQQAGPQHF
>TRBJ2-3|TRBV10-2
CASTQVDTQYF
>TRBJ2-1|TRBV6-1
CASSPGLLHNEQFF
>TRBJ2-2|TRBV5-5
CASSLILRMNTGELFF
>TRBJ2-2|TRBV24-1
CATSDEDRGYTGELFF
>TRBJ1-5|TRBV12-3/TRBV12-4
CASSGDRATQHF
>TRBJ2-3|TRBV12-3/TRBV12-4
CASSPDREIADTQYF
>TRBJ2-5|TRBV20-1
CSAKVGIQETQYF
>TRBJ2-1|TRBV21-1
CASSKGEGGYNEQFF
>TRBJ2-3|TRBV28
CASKTSGGDTQYF
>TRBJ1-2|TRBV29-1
CSVQRQGHGYTF
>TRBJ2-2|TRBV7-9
CASSLAPGQRSGELFF
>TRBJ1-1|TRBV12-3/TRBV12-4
CASSSPGQGFLNTEAFF